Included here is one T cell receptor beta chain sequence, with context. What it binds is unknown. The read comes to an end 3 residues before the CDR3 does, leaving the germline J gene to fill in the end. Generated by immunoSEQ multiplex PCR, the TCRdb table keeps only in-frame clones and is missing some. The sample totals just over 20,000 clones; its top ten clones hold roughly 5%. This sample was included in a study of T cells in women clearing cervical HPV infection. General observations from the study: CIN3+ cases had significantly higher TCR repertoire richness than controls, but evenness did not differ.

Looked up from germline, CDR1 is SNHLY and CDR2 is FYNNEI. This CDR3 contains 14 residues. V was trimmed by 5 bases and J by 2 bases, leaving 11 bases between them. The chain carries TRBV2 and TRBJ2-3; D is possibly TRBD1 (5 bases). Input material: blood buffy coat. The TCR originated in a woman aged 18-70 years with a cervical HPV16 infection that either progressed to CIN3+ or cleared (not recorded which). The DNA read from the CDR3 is TGTGCCAGCAGTAAGAGGACAACCACAGATACG. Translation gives CASSKRTTTDT. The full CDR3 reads CASSKRTTTDTQYF.